This is a list of T cell receptor beta chains from one sample in a study of control samples from healthy donors and cancer patients. Assay: immunoSEQ multiplex PCR; the TCRdb copy retains only in-frame clones and omits some. The sample lists around 110,000 clones; around 90% were seen once. The sequencing sample was made of blood. The origin of the receptors is a woman in her 70s in good health. CDR3s leave out the opening cysteine and the closing phenylalanine or tryptophan. D genes are given only for firm matches.

j_call v_call d_call cdr3_aa
TRBJ1-4 TRBV11-2 TRBD1 ASRQGAREKLF
TRBJ2-7 TRBV29-1 TRBD1 SVVRGLSGEQY
TRBJ2-7 TRBV4-1 NA ASSQHARGYEQY
TRBJ2-4 TRBV10-1 NA ASSVGPPENIQY
TRBJ1-2 TRBV5-1 NA ASSPQWGPDGYT
TRBJ2-1 TRBV4-1 TRBD2 ASRALAGGSYNEQF
TRBJ1-1 TRBV18 NA ASSPLRGGTEAF
TRBJ1-3 TRBV5-5 NA ASSLAGGESGNTIY
TRBJ1-6 TRBV14 NA ASSTYRDGSYNSPLH
TRBJ2-7 TRBV12-5 NA ASAITGTYEQY
TRBJ2-3 TRBV12-5 TRBD2 ASGLGAGGLRADTQY
TRBJ2-1 TRBV5-1 TRBD2 ASSLLATSAYNEQF
TRBJ2-1 TRBV6-4 TRBD2 ASSETSGEYNEQF
TRBJ2-7 TRBV12-3/TRBV12-4 NA ASSLALSYEQY
TRBJ2-1 TRBV5-1 TRBD1 ASGQGAAYNEQF
TRBJ2-3 TRBV7-9 NA ASSFRGGGATDTQY
TRBJ1-4 TRBV7-8 TRBD1 ASSRDRVGEKLF
TRBJ2-2 TRBV5-1 NA ASSLVGLETTGELF
TRBJ1-4 TRBV28 TRBD1 ASSSTGVAEKLF
TRBJ2-1 TRBV4-1 TRBD2 ASSQRPGLAGGHEQF
TRBJ2-7 TRBV6-5 NA ASSYPPTYEQY
TRBJ1-4 TRBV3-1/TRBV3-2 NA ASSQDSWAAGGEKLF
TRBJ1-1 TRBV4-3 TRBD1 ASSQAPSGQGRQNTEAF
TRBJ1-4 TRBV5-4 TRBD1 ASSRYGDSANEKLF
TRBJ2-5 TRBV4-2 TRBD2 ASSQDRGGTETQY
TRBJ2-7 TRBV4-3 NA ASSQQAGTQTAYEQY
TRBJ2-3 TRBV5-4 TRBD1 ASSHHLTGGTDTQY
TRBJ2-1 TRBV9 NA ASSPRDYNEQF
TRBJ2-6 TRBV5-1 TRBD1 ASSSYLTTGISSGANVLT
TRBJ1-5 TRBV2 NA ASRARVLGNQPQH
TRBJ1-4 TRBV12-3/TRBV12-4 NA ASSLIREKLF
TRBJ1-1 TRBV27 NA ASSLQALHTEAF
TRBJ1-1 TRBV6-2/TRBV6-3 NA ASSFSGKNTEAF
TRBJ2-1 TRBV11-2 TRBD2 ASSLGRKLAGISYNEQF
TRBJ2-7 TRBV7-8 NA ASSPDTFPYEQY
TRBJ2-7 TRBV19 TRBD2 ASSWTSGGAYEQY
TRBJ1-1 TRBV12-3/TRBV12-4 NA ASSLESALEAF
TRBJ1-6 TRBV2 NA ASRRRQGIRSPLH
TRBJ1-6 TRBV19 TRBD1 ASSLSGQGMINSPLH
TRBJ2-2 TRBV7-9 NA ASSKAAGELF
TRBJ2-1 TRBV4-3 NA ASSQENGDNEQF